A selection of T cell receptor beta chains follows, all from one sample in a study of T-cell reconstitution after alpha-beta-depleted transplantation in children. One entry per CDR3 protein, called by TCRdb with MiXCR from the PCR reads. The data show about 610,000 distinct CDR3 sequences, roughly 10% seen once. The sequenced sample was PBMCs from the stem cell graft donor, obtained from the stem cell graft. The receptors were gathered from a human donor who donated a stem cell graft to a child with acute myeloid leukemia. The CDR3 runs from the conserved cysteine through the conserved F or W. Each record gives: D gene, V gene, clone size, J gene, CDR3 length, CDR3 DNA, CDR3 protein. The D gene is left open where the match is weak. Only part of the rows carry a size: once, few, many, or a class if the clone is expanded.

-	TRBV10-3	-	TRBJ2-3	16	TGTGCCATCAGTGAAGCCTTAGGGGGGATCACAGATACGCAGTATTTT	CAISEALGGITDTQYF
TRBD2	TRBV12-3/TRBV12-4	few	TRBJ2-5	21	TGTGCCAGCAGTTTTGGTCGTGCACTAGCGGGGGTAGGGCGTAGCCAAGAGACCCAGTACTTC	CASSFGRALAGVGRSQETQYF
TRBD2	TRBV20-1	-	TRBJ2-7	15	TGCAGTGCCCCTGTATATGGGACTAGCTCTTTCGAGCAGTACTTC	CSAPVYGTSSFEQYF
-	TRBV18	few	TRBJ1-2	9	TGTGCCAGCTCACCAGGCTACACCTTC	CASSPGYTF
-	TRBV10-3	-	TRBJ1-5	14	TGTGCCATCAGTGAGACAGGGACGGGCCAGCCCCAGCATTTT	CAISETGTGQPQHF
TRBD2	TRBV2	few	TRBJ2-2	18	TGTGCCAGCAGTGAAACGAGACTAGCGGGCGCGAACACCGGGGAGCTGTTTTTT	CASSETRLAGANTGELFF
-	TRBV2	few	TRBJ2-5	16	TGTGCCATCTTGAGGGATCGCGGGTCGGGCCAAGAGACCCAGTACTTC	CAILRDRGSGQETQYF
-	TRBV6-2/TRBV6-3	few	TRBJ2-2	14	TGTGCCAGCAGTTCCCCGACAGAGTCTGGGGAGCTGTTTTTT	CASSSPTESGELFF
-	TRBV4-2	-	TRBJ2-7	12	TGTGCCAGCAGCCCCGGGTTCGACGAGCAGTACTTC	CASSPGFDEQYF
TRBD2	TRBV4-2	-	TRBJ2-7	19	TGTGCCAGCAGCCAAGATTCCCCCTTCCTAGCGGGAGGCACCCACGAGCAGTACTTC	CASSQDSPFLAGGTHEQYF
TRBD2	TRBV20-1	many	TRBJ2-3	14	TGCAGTGCGGCGGGGGGCGGAGGGACAGATACGCAGTATTTT	CSAAGGGGTDTQYF
-	TRBV7-2	few	TRBJ2-3	12	TGTGCCAGCACCCTCGGATCTGATACGCAGTATTTT	CASTLGSDTQYF
-	TRBV29-1	-	TRBJ2-5	13	TGCAGCGTAGCTGGACAGTACCAAGAGACCCAGTACTTC	CSVAGQYQETQYF
-	TRBV20-1	few	TRBJ2-4	16	TGCAGTGCTAGAGATCCCAGGGCCGGGGACAAAAACATTCAGTACTTC	CSARDPRAGDKNIQYF
-	TRBV28	many	TRBJ2-1	14	TGTGCCAGCAGTTTTCCCCCGACCTACAATGAGCAGTTCTTC	CASSFPPTYNEQFF
TRBD2	TRBV20-1	-	TRBJ2-1	15	TGCAGTGCTACCCGAGCCAGCGGGAGTGACAATGAGCAGTTCTTC	CSATRASGSDNEQFF
-	TRBV30	-	TRBJ2-5	13	TGTGCCTGGAGCCCGGGACCGACGGGGACCCAGTACTTC	CAWSPGPTGTQYF
TRBD2	TRBV20-1	many	TRBJ2-3	13	TGCAGTACCTCCGCGGGAGGGCCAGATACGCAGTATTTT	CSTSAGGPDTQYF
-	TRBV29-1	few	TRBJ2-7	12	TGCAGCGTTGAGGTCGGTAGGACGGGGCAGTACTTC	CSVEVGRTGQYF
-	TRBV29-1	-	TRBJ1-2	16	TGCAGCGTTGGAGTTGAGGTGGGGGGCGCTAACTATGGCTACACCTTC	CSVGVEVGGANYGYTF
-	TRBV29-1	few	TRBJ2-3	15	TGCAGCGTTTCCCGGGCCCAGAAGGGCACAGATACGCAGTATTTT	CSVSRAQKGTDTQYF
TRBD2	TRBV5-1	many	TRBJ2-3	15	TGCGCCAGCAGGTTGACGGGAGGGCCAGCGGATACGCAGTATTTT	CASRLTGGPADTQYF
TRBD2	TRBV7-2	-	TRBJ2-3	16	TGTGCCAGCAGCTTAGCCCGGACTAGCGGGGTGGATACGCAGTATTTT	CASSLARTSGVDTQYF
-	TRBV6-5	-	TRBJ2-1	15	TGTGCCAGCAGTTACTCGATTGCAGGGTCGGGGAGGCAGTTCTTC	CASSYSIAGSGRQFF
-	TRBV4-3	few	TRBJ1-1	13	TGCGCCAGCAGCCAAGATCTGAACACTGAAGCTTTCTTT	CASSQDLNTEAFF
-	TRBV6-6	few	TRBJ1-3	11	TGTGCCAGCAGTTCGACAGATCCCATATATTTT	CASSSTDPIYF
-	TRBV5-1	few	TRBJ2-1	15	TGCGCCAGCAGCTTGGGCTGGAGCTCCTACAATGAGCAGTTCTTC	CASSLGWSSYNEQFF
TRBD2	TRBV20-1	few	TRBJ2-3	15	TGCAGTGCCCCTCCTCTAGCGGAGGCCTTTGATACGCAGTATTTT	CSAPPLAEAFDTQYF
-	TRBV7-9	few	TRBJ1-2	12	TGTGCCAGCAGCTTCACGGACTATGGCTACACCTTC	CASSFTDYGYTF
-	TRBV5-1	few	TRBJ2-1	15	TGCGCCAGCAGCTACCTCCCTGAGGGAGTTTATGAGCAGTTCTTC	CASSYLPEGVYEQFF
TRBD1	TRBV5-8	few	TRBJ1-5	13	TGTGCCAGCAGCTCCGACAGGGATCAGCCCCAGCATTTT	CASSSDRDQPQHF
-	TRBV29-1	many	TRBJ2-2	13	TGCAGCGTTGATGTTTCCCGGACCGGGGAGCTGTTTTTT	CSVDVSRTGELFF
TRBD2	TRBV4-3	many	TRBJ2-1	20	TGCGCCAGCAGCCAAGCTATGGGGGGGGTTATAGCGGACTCCTACAATGAGCAGTTCTTC	CASSQAMGGVIADSYNEQFF
-	TRBV7-3	-	TRBJ1-1	15	TGTGCCAGCAGCTTACGCTCGACGGGGGGCACTGAAGCTTTCTTT	CASSLRSTGGTEAFF
-	TRBV6-2/TRBV6-3	-	TRBJ2-1	13	TGTGCCAGCAGTCCTCGGGACCCAAATGAGCAGTTCTTC	CASSPRDPNEQFF
TRBD2	TRBV9	many	TRBJ2-7	15	TGTGCCAGCAGCGTAGCAGCGGGACTAGGCTACGAGCAGTACTTC	CASSVAAGLGYEQYF
TRBD1	TRBV20-1	-	TRBJ1-5	13	TGCAGTGCTAGAAACCAGGGGGATCAGCCCCAGCATTTT	CSARNQGDQPQHF
-	TRBV5-1	-	TRBJ2-2	15	TGCGCCAGCAGCTTTTCTGGATGGAACACCGGGGAGCTGTTTTTT	CASSFSGWNTGELFF
-	TRBV20-1	-	TRBJ1-6	16	TGCAGTGCTAGAGGGAAGCGACCGGCTCGAAATTCACCCCTCCACTTT	CSARGKRPARNSPLHF
-	TRBV29-1	-	TRBJ2-7	15	TGCAGCGTTGAGCTTAGTTTAACAGGGAGAAGCGAGCAGTACTTC	CSVELSLTGRSEQYF
-	TRBV14	-	TRBJ2-1	14	TGTGCCAGCAGCCATAACCCGTTCTACAATGAGCAGTTCTTC	CASSHNPFYNEQFF
-	TRBV3-1	few	TRBJ2-7	13	TGTGCCAGCAGCGGGGGCTCTAACTACGAGCAGTACTTC	CASSGGSNYEQYF
-	TRBV10-3	-	TRBJ2-7	12	TGTGCCATCAGTGATGGTAGGGGCGAGCAGTACTTC	CAISDGRGEQYF
TRBD1	TRBV6-2/TRBV6-3	-	TRBJ2-7	15	TGTGCCAGCTCCCTCGCCGGGACAGGGGGGCGCGAGCAGTACTTC	CASSLAGTGGREQYF
TRBD1	TRBV29-1	-	TRBJ2-5	13	TGCAGCGTGACAGGGCCCTCGCAAGAGACCCAGTACTTC	CSVTGPSQETQYF